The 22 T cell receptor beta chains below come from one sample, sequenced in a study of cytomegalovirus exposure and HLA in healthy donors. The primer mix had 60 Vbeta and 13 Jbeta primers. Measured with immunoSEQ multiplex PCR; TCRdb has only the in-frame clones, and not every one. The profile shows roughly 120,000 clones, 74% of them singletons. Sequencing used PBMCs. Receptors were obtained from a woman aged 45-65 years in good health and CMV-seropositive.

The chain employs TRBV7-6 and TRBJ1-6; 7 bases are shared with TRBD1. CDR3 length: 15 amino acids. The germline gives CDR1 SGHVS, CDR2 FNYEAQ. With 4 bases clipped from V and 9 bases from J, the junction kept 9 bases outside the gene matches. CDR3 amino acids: CASSSRPGQFSPLHF. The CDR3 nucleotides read TGTGCCAGCAGCTCCCGCCCGGGACAGTTTTCACCCCTCCACTTT. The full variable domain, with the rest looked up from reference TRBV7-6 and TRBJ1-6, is GAGVSQSPRYKVTKRGQDVALRCDPISGHVSLYWYRQALGQGPEFLTYFNYEAQQDKSGLPNDRFSAERPEGSISTLTIQRTEQRDSAMYRCASSSRPGQFSPLHFGNGTRLTVT.

The chain's CDR3 is CASMTGPFYEQYF. CDR3 in DNA: TGTGCCAGCATGACAGGCCCATTCTACGAGCAGTACTTC. V gene TRBV6-5 combines with J gene TRBJ2-7, with D perhaps matching TRBD1 (6 bases). Germline CDR1 and CDR2: MNHEY and SVGAGI. V was cut by 7 bases and J by 3 bases, with 13 bases left in between. The CDR3 has 13 residues.

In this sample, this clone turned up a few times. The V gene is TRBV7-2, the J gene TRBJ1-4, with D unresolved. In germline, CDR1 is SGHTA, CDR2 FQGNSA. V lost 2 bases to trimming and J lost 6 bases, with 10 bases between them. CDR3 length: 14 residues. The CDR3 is CASSLRRRDEKLFF. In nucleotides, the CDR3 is TGTGCCAGCAGCTTAAGGAGGAGGGATGAAAAACTGTTTTTT. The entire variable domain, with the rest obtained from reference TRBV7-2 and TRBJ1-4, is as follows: GAGVSQSPSNKVTEKGKDVELRCDPISGHTALYWYRQSLGQGLEFLIYFQGNSAPDKSGLPSDRFSAERTGGSVSTLTIQRTQQEDSAVYLCASSLRRRDEKLFFGSGTQLSVL.

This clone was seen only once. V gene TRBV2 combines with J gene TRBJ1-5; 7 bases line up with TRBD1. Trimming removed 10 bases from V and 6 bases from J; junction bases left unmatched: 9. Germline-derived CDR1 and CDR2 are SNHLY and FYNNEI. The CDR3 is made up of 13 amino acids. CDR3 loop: CATRDSSFQPQHF. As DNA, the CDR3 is TGTGCCACCCGGGACAGTTCTTTTCAGCCCCAGCATTTT.

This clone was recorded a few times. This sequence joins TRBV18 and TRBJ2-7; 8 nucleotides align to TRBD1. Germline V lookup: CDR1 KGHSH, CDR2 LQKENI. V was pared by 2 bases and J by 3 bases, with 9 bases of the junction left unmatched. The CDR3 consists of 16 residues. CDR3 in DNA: TGTGCCAGCTCACCATCGTCAGGACAGGGCGTCTACGAGCAGTACTTC. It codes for CASSPSSGQGVYEQYF.

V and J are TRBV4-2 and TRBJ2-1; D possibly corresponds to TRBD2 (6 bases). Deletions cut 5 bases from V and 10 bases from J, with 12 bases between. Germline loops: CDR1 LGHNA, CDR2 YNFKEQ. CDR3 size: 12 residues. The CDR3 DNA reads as TGTGCCAGCAGCTGGGGGGAGCCGGAGCAGTTCTTC. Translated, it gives CASSWGEPEQFF.

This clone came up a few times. For the CDR3, the DNA is TGTGCCTGGAGTGTACCCGGAGATGAGCAGTTCTTC. Its protein product is CAWSVPGDEQFF. This chain links TRBV30 with TRBJ2-1; D remains ambiguous. Germline V gene data show CDR1 as GTSNPN and CDR2 as SVGIG (reference sequence). The CDR3 has 12 amino acids. Trimming took 0 bases from V and 8 from J, leaving 8 bases between them. Drawing the rest from reference TRBV30 and TRBJ2-1, the complete variable domain is SQTIHQWPATLVQPVGSPLSLECTVEGTSNPNLYWYRQAAGRGLQLLFYSVGIGQISSEVPQNLSASRPQDRQFILSSKKLLLSDSGFYLCAWSVPGDEQFFGPGTRLTVL.

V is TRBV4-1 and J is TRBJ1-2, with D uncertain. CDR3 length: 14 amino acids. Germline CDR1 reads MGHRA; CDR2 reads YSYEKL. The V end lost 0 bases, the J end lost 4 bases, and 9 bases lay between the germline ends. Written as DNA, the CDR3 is TGCGCCAGCAGCCAAGAGAAACTTCTCTATGGCTACACCTTC. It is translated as CASSQEKLLYGYTF.

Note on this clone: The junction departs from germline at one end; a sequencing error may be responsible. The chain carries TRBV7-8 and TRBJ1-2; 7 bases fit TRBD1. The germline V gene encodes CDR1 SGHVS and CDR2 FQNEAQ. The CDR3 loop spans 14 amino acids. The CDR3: CASSLGGFFYGYTF. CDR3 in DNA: TGTGCCAGCAGTTTAGGGGGCTTCTTCTATGGCTACACCTTC.

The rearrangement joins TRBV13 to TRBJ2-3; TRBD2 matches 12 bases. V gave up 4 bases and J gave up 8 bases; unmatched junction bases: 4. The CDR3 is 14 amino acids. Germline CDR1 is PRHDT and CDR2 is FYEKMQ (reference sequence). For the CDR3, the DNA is TGTGCCAGCAGCTCCCGGACTAGCGGGGCTACGCAGTATTTT. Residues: CASSSRTSGATQYF.

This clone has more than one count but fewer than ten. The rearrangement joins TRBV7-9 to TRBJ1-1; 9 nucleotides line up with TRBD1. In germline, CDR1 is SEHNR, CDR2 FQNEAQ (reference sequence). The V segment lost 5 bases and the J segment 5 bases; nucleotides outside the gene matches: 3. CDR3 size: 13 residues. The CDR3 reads CASSRDRVTEAFF. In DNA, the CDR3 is TGTGCCAGCAGCCGGGACAGGGTTACTGAAGCTTTCTTT. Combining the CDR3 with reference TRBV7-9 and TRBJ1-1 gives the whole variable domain DTGVSQNPRHKITKRGQNVTFRCDPISEHNRLYWYRQTLGQGPEFLTYFQNEAQLEKSRLLSDRFSAERPKGSFSTLEIQRTEQGDSAMYLCASSRDRVTEAFFGQGTRLTVV.

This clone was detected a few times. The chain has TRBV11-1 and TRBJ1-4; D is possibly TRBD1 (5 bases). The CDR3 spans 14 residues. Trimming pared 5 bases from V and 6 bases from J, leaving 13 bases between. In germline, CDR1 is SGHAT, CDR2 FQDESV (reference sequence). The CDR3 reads CASSPTVTHEKLFF. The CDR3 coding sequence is TGTGCCAGCAGCCCGACAGTAACCCATGAAAAACTGTTTTTT.

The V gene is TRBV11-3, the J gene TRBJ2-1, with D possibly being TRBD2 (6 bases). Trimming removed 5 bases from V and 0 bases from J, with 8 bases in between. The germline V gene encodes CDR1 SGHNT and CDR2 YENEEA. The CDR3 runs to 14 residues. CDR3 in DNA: TGTGCCAGCAGCCTAGCGAGCTCCTACAATGAGCAGTTCTTC. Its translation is CASSLASSYNEQFF.

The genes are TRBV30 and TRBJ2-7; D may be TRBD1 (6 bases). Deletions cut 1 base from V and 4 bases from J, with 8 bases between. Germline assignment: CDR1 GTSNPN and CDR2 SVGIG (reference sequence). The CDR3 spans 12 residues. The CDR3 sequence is CAWSDGQYEQYF. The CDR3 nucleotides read TGTGCCTGGAGTGACGGACAGTACGAGCAGTACTTC. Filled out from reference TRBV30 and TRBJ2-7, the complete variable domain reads SQTIHQWPATLVQPVGSPLSLECTVEGTSNPNLYWYRQAAGRGLQLLFYSVGIGQISSEVPQNLSASRPQDRQFILSSKKLLLSDSGFYLCAWSDGQYEQYFGPGTRLTVT.

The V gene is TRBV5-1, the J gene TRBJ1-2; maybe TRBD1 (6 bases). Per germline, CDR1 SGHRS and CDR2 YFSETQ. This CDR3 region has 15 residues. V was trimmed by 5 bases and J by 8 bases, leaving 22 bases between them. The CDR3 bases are TGCGCCAGCAGTCGGCGGGGGCGCCGGCGCGGGGGCTACACCTTC. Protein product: CASSRRGRRRGGYTF.

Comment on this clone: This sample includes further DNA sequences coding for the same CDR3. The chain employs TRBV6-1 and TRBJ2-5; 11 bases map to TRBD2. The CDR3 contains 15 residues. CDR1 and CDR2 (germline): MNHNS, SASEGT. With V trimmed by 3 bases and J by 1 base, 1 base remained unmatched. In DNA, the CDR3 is TGTGCCAGCAGTGACCTAGCGGGGGGCCAAGAGACCCAGTACTTC. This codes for CASSDLAGGQETQYF.

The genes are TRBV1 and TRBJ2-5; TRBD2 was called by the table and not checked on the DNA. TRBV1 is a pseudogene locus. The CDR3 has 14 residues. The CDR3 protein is CTILGGRGGETQYF. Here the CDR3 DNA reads TGCACCATTTTGGGGGGACGGGGGGGAGAGACCCAGTACTTC.

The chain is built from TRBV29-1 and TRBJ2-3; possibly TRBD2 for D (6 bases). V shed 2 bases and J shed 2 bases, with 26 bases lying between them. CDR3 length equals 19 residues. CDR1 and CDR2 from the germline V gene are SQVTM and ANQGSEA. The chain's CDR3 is CSVEWFMDRVAGNTDTQYF. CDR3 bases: TGCAGCGTTGAATGGTTTATGGACCGGGTCGCGGGAAACACAGATACGCAGTATTTT.

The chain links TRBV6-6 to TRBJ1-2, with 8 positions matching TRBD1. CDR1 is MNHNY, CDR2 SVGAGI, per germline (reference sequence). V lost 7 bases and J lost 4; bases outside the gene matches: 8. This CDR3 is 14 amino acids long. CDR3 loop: CASIGQGAVYGYTF. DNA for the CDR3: TGTGCCAGCATCGGGCAGGGGGCTGTCTATGGCTACACCTTC.

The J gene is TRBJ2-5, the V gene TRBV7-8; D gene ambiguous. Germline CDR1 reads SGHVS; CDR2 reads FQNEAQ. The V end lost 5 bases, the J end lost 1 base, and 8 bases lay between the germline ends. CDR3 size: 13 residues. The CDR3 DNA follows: TGTGCCAGCAGCCGAGAACCCCAAGAGACCCAGTACTTC. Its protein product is CASSREPQETQYF.

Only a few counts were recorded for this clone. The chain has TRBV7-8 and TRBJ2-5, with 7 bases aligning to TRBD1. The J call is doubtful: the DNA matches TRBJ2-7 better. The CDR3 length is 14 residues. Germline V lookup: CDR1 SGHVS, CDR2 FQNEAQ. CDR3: CASSLDEGAGEQYF. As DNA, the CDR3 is TGTGCCAGCAGCTTAGATGAGGGGGCCGGCGAGCAGTACTTC.

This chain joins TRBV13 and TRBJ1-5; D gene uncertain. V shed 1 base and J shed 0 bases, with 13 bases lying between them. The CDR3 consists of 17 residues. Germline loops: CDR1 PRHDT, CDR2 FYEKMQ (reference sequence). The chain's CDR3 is CASSLAGKYYSNQPQHF. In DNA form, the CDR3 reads TGTGCCAGCAGCTTAGCGGGTAAGTATTATAGCAATCAGCCCCAGCATTTT.